This is a list of T cell receptor beta chains from one sample in a study of post-analysis software for immune sequencing data. TCRdb processed the PCR reads anew with MiXCR; each CDR3 protein has one entry. Here the sample spans hundreds of thousands of distinct CDR3 sequences, approximately 37% being singletons. The sequenced sample was blood. The receptor source for this set is a girl aged 2-10 years with multiple sclerosis. Each CDR3 is given with its conserved first and last residue. Each record gives: J gene, V gene, clone size, D gene, CDR3 protein, CDR3 DNA. A D gene is named only where the DNA matches it firmly. Some rows have no size entry. The others give once, few or many, or a class for an expanded clone.

TRBJ1-2	TRBV19	NA	NA	CASSIRGKRRSGYTF	TGTGCCAGTAGTATTAGGGGAAAAAGGAGGAGCGGCTACACCTTC
TRBJ2-5	TRBV21-1	NA	NA	CASTTKTGGERGETQYF	TGTGCCAGCACCACCAAGACAGGGGGCGAGAGGGGAGAGACCCAGTACTTC
TRBJ1-4	TRBV15	NA	TRBD1	CATSSYRGDNEKLFF	TGTGCCACCAGCAGTTACAGGGGGGATAATGAAAAACTGTTTTTT
TRBJ1-4	TRBV7-9	NA	TRBD1	CAITGATNEKLFF	TGTGCCATAACAGGGGCTACTAATGAAAAACTGTTTTTT
TRBJ1-5	TRBV6-1	NA	TRBD1	CASRGQGGGNQPQHF	TGTGCCAGCAGAGGACAGGGTGGAGGCAATCAGCCCCAGCATTTT
TRBJ1-2	TRBV3-1	NA	TRBD1	CASSPHTGQGVVGYTF	TGTGCCAGCAGCCCTCACACGGGACAGGGTGTCGTTGGCTACACCTTC
TRBJ2-7	TRBV10-3	NA	TRBD2	CAIRMGLAASYEQYF	TGTGCCATCAGAATGGGACTAGCGGCCTCCTACGAGCAGTACTTC
TRBJ2-1	TRBV7-9	NA	TRBD1	CASTHGRGTFDEQFF	TGTGCCAGCACCCACGGCAGGGGGACCTTCGATGAGCAGTTCTTC
TRBJ2-6	TRBV18	few	NA	CASSPDSPSGANVLTF	TGTGCCAGCTCACCAGACAGCCCATCTGGGGCCAACGTCCTGACTTTC
TRBJ1-1	TRBV4-1	few	NA	CASSQGEVVTEAFF	TGCGCCAGCAGCCAAGGTGAGGTAGTCACTGAAGCTTTCTTT
TRBJ2-7	TRBV10-3	NA	TRBD1	CAISERQGSSYEQYF	TGTGCCATCAGTGAGAGACAGGGGAGCTCCTACGAGCAGTACTTC
TRBJ2-5	TRBV10-3	many	NA	CAIGGQETQYF	TGTGCCATCGGGGGGCAAGAGACCCAGTACTTC
TRBJ2-5	TRBV20-1	NA	TRBD2	CSATAGVPETQYF	TGCAGTGCTACGGCGGGAGTTCCCGAGACCCAGTACTTC
TRBJ2-1	TRBV6-2/TRBV6-3	few	NA	CASSYSRNYNEQFF	TGTGCCAGCAGTTACTCGAGGAACTACAATGAGCAGTTCTTC
TRBJ2-3	TRBV5-1	once	TRBD2	CASSLDGRVKADTQYF	TGCGCCAGCAGCTTGGACGGGAGGGTAAAGGCAGATACGCAGTATTTT
TRBJ2-4	TRBV28	NA	NA	CASSRGAKNIQYF	TGTGCCAGCAGTAGAGGAGCCAAAAACATTCAGTACTTC
TRBJ2-7	TRBV7-9	NA	NA	CASSLAGSRKYF	TGTGCCAGCAGCTTAGCCGGCTCAAGGAAGTACTTC
TRBJ2-7	TRBV28	NA	NA	CASSSYEGGYEQYF	TGTGCCAGCAGTTCCTACGAGGGAGGTTACGAGCAGTACTTC
TRBJ2-1	TRBV3-1	NA	NA	CASSQVQIYNEQFF	TGTGCCAGCAGCCAAGTCCAAATTTACAATGAGCAGTTCTTC
TRBJ1-5	TRBV6-5	few	NA	CASRRTENSNQPQHF	TGTGCCAGCAGAAGGACAGAAAATAGCAATCAGCCCCAGCATTTT
TRBJ2-1	TRBV6-6	few	NA	CASSSLSSYNEQFF	TGTGCCAGCAGTTCTTTGAGCTCCTACAATGAGCAGTTCTTC
TRBJ2-1	TRBV5-1	NA	NA	CASSWPGTYNEQFF	TGCGCCAGCAGCTGGCCAGGGACCTACAATGAGCAGTTCTTC
TRBJ2-5	TRBV3-1	NA	NA	CASSLARNRAETQYF	TGTGCCAGCAGCTTAGCGCGCAATCGGGCAGAGACCCAGTACTTC
TRBJ2-1	TRBV11-3	few	TRBD1	CASSFRQGGNEQFF	TGTGCCAGCAGCTTCAGACAGGGTGGGAATGAGCAGTTCTTC
TRBJ2-1	TRBV5-5	few	NA	CASSSFKGASGRHNEQFF	TGTGCCAGCAGCTCCTTCAAGGGGGCTAGCGGGCGTCACAATGAGCAGTTCTTC
TRBJ2-7	TRBV29-1	NA	TRBD1	CSVETGGYEQYF	TGCAGCGTTGAGACAGGGGGCTACGAGCAGTACTTC
TRBJ2-5	TRBV14	few	NA	CASSPSWGQETQYF	TGTGCCAGCAGCCCGTCGTGGGGGCAGGAGACCCAGTACTTC
TRBJ2-7	TRBV7-2	NA	NA	CASSLGFRVPGHEQYF	TGTGCCAGCAGCTTAGGGTTCAGGGTCCCTGGACACGAGCAGTACTTC
TRBJ2-1	TRBV20-1	few	NA	CSARDPRSPPGPSSYNEQFF	TGCAGTGCTAGAGATCCGAGGTCCCCCCCAGGCCCCAGCTCCTACAATGAGCAGTTCTTC
TRBJ2-1	TRBV29-1	NA	TRBD2	CSVEGGRRGSYNEQFF	TGCAGCGTTGAGGGGGGGAGAAGGGGCTCCTACAATGAGCAGTTCTTC
TRBJ2-1	TRBV5-4	NA	TRBD2	CASSAGLAVSYNEQFF	TGTGCCAGCAGCGCAGGACTAGCGGTCTCCTACAATGAGCAGTTCTTC
TRBJ2-1	TRBV20-1	few	TRBD2	CSARPREGYNEQFF	TGCAGTGCCAGACCTAGGGAGGGCTACAATGAGCAGTTCTTC
TRBJ2-1	TRBV20-1	few	NA	CSTQGKGYNEQFF	TGCAGTACCCAGGGGAAAGGATACAATGAGCAGTTCTTC
TRBJ1-1	TRBV28	NA	NA	CASRGPNTEAFF	TGTGCCAGCAGAGGCCCGAACACTGAAGCTTTCTTT
TRBJ1-5	TRBV6-2/TRBV6-3	NA	NA	CASSFQGGNQPQHF	TGTGCCAGCAGTTTTCAAGGAGGGAATCAGCCCCAGCATTTT
TRBJ2-7	TRBV6-2/TRBV6-3	NA	TRBD2	CASSSLGSGRTYEQYF	TGTGCCAGCAGTTCCCTGGGTAGCGGGAGAACCTACGAGCAGTACTTC
TRBJ2-3	TRBV12-3/TRBV12-4	NA	TRBD2	CASLTLAGPTDTQYF	TGTGCCAGCCTAACCCTAGCGGGACCCACAGATACGCAGTATTTT
TRBJ2-5	TRBV20-1	NA	TRBD2	CSAPAGTSGMGLEQYF	TGCAGTGCCCCCGCCGGGACTAGCGGGATGGGCCTGGAGCAGTACTTC
TRBJ2-3	TRBV7-8	NA	NA	CASSLVGLAGGTDTQYF	TGTGCCAGCAGCTTAGTAGGACTCGCAGGGGGCACAGATACGCAGTATTTT
TRBJ2-7	TRBV11-1	NA	NA	CASSLELGVEQYF	TGTGCCAGCAGCTTAGAGTTGGGAGTCGAGCAGTACTTC
TRBJ2-1	TRBV29-1	NA	NA	CSVEARGSYNEQFF	TGCAGCGTTGAAGCTCGCGGCTCCTACAATGAGCAGTTCTTC
TRBJ2-1	TRBV20-1	NA	TRBD1	CSASSQTGGKQFF	TGCAGTGCTAGTTCCCAGACAGGGGGTAAACAGTTCTTC
TRBJ2-1	TRBV5-6	NA	NA	CASSPSRSEQFF	TGTGCCAGCAGCCCCTCCAGGTCTGAGCAGTTCTTC
TRBJ2-7	TRBV10-3	once	NA	CATSEVSYEQYF	TGTGCCACCAGTGAAGTAAGCTACGAGCAGTACTTC
TRBJ2-2	TRBV29-1	few	NA	CSVEWGPGTNTGELFF	TGCAGCGTTGAATGGGGGCCAGGAACGAACACCGGGGAGCTGTTTTTT
TRBJ2-1	TRBV9	NA	NA	CASSVEGLYNEQFF	TGTGCCAGCAGCGTAGAGGGCCTTTACAATGAGCAGTTCTTC
TRBJ2-7	TRBV6-6	few	TRBD2	CASNFGTSGSGDEQYF	TGTGCCAGCAATTTCGGGACTAGCGGGTCTGGGGACGAGCAGTACTTC
TRBJ2-5	TRBV4-2	NA	NA	CASSQDGQPQETQYF	TGTGCCAGCAGCCAAGATGGGCAGCCCCAAGAGACCCAGTACTTC
TRBJ1-5	TRBV12-3/TRBV12-4	few	NA	CASCPDSNQPQHF	TGTGCCAGTTGCCCGGATAGCAATCAGCCCCAGCATTTT
TRBJ2-5	TRBV20-1	NA	NA	CSANSQGLQETQYF	TGCAGTGCTAACTCACAGGGACTCCAAGAGACCCAGTACTTC
TRBJ2-7	TRBV4-2	NA	NA	CASSQESEQYF	TGTGCCAGCAGCCAAGAGTCCGAGCAGTACTTC
TRBJ1-5	TRBV7-8	NA	NA	CASSLALQASNQPQHF	TGTGCCAGCAGCTTAGCGCTACAGGCCAGCAATCAGCCCCAGCATTTT
TRBJ2-3	TRBV5-1	many	TRBD2	CASSLKRGGADTQYF	TGCGCCAGCAGCTTGAAGCGGGGGGGCGCAGATACGCAGTATTTT
TRBJ2-1	TRBV6-9	NA	NA	CASSYPASACSYNEQFF	TGTGCCAGCAGTTACCCAGCTAGCGCGTGCTCCTACAATGAGCAGTTCTTC
TRBJ2-1	TRBV12-5	NA	NA	CASGLVVDEQFF	TGTGCTAGTGGTTTGGTAGTAGATGAGCAGTTCTTC